Listed here are 7 T cell receptor beta chains from one sample, sequenced in a study of breast tumors, draining lymph nodes, adjacent tissues. One entry per CDR3 protein results from TCRdb running MiXCR on the multiplex PCR reads. The profile shows a few hundred thousand distinct CDR3 sequences, under 40% of them singletons. Axillary draining lymph nodes of breast cancer patients supplied the node samples. What was sequenced was axillary lymph node tissue. These TCRs come from a female donor with breast cancer. Some clones in this sample may be carry-over from other donors' samples.

This clonotype was recorded at least ten times. One end of the junction is discordant with germline, which a read error may explain. The J gene is TRBJ2-3, the V gene TRBV29-1; TRBD1 is a possible D gene (6 bases). CDR1 is SQVTM, CDR2 ANQGSEA, per germline. The CDR3 has 15 residues. CDR3 nucleotides: TGCAGCGTGGAAGTGACAGGTCATGGCACAGATACGCAGTATTTT. Protein: CSVEVTGHGTDTQYF.

Many counts were recorded for this clonotype. The V and J genes are TRBV20-1 and TRBJ2-5; perhaps TRBD1 as D (6 bases). Per the germline V gene, CDR1 is DFQATT and CDR2 is SNEGSKA (reference sequence). This CDR3 region has 12 residues. V was pared by 2 bases and J by 3 bases, with 7 bases between. CDR3 sequence (DNA): TGCAGTGCTAGAAGGGGGAAAGAGACCCAGTACTTC. Its protein product is CSARRGKETQYF.

For this clonotype: The CDR3 ends on some other residue instead of the conserved phenylalanine or tryptophan, so this is likely a read error. This sequence joins TRBV7-9 and TRBJ1-3; TRBD1 agrees at 7 bases. With V trimmed by 8 bases and J by 0 bases, 4 bases remained unmatched. This CDR3 contains 14 residues. Germline values: CDR1 SEHNR, CDR2 FQNEAQ (reference sequence). In DNA, the CDR3 is TGTGCCAGCGGGGACAGCCGCTCTGGAAACACCATATATGCT. Its protein product is CASGDSRSGNTIYA.

Concerning this clonotype itself: At one end the junction does not follow the germline gene, possibly because of a read error. J is TRBJ1-6 and V is TRBV7-7; 8 bases match TRBD1. The length of the CDR3 is 14 residues. Germline V CDR1 and CDR2: SSHAT, FNYEAQ (reference sequence). This CDR3 reads CASSLAGGDSPLQF. CDR3 nucleotide sequence: TGTGCTAGCAGCCTGGCAGGGGGCGATTCACCCCTCCAGTTT.

V is TRBV25-1 and J is TRBJ2-6, with D possibly being TRBD1 (6 bases). The CDR3 loop spans 16 amino acids. Germline CDR1 reads MGHDK; CDR2 reads SYGVNS. In DNA, the CDR3 is TGTGCAGCCCTACAGGGAAAATCCTCTGGGGCCAACGTCCTGACTTTC. This sequence encodes CAALQGKSSGANVLTF.

This clonotype has a count of ten or more. The chain links TRBV12-3 or TRBV12-4 to TRBJ1-3; D is unclear. Trimming shortened V by 6 bases and J by 0 bases, and 9 bases separated the two germline ends. This CDR3 comprises 14 residues. CDR3: CASSDTDSGNTIYF. The CDR3 DNA reads TGTGCCAGCAGCGATACAGACTCTGGAAACACCATATATTTT.

This clonotype was seen a single time. Since a much larger clone is just one base distant, this may be a read error. The chain joins TRBV11-2 to TRBJ2-2; D uncertain. This CDR3 spans 15 amino acids. Germline values: CDR1 SGHAT, CDR2 FQNNGV. The CDR3 nucleotides are TGTGCCAGCAGCTTAGATAGGTCTCCCACCAGGGAGCTGTTTTTT. Protein: CASSLDRSPTRELFF. Supplemented by reference TRBV11-2 and TRBJ2-2, the full variable domain reads EAGVAQSPRYKIIEKRQSVAFWCNPISGHATLYWYQQILGQGPKLLIQFQNNGVVDDSQLPKDRFSAERLKGVDSTLKIQPAKLEDSAVYLCASSLDRSPTRELFFGEGSRLTVL.